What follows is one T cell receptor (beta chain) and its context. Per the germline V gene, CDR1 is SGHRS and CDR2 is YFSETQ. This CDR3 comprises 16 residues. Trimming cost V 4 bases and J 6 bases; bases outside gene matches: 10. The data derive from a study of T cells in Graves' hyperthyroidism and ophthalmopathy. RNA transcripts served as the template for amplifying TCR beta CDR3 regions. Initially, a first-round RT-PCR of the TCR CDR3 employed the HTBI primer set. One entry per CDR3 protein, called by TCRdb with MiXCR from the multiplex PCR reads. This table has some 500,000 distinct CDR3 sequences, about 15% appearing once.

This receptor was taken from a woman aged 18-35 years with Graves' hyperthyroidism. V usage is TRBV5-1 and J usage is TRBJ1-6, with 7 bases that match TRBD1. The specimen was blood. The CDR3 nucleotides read TGCGCCAGCAGCCCCCGACAGGGCTGGAGTAATTCACCCCTCCACTTT. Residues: CASSPRQGWSNSPLHF.